A single sample gave rise to the 29 T cell receptor beta chains below, sequenced in a study of T cell responses to AZD1222 COVID-19 vaccine. Assay: immunoSEQ multiplex PCR; the TCRdb copy retains only in-frame clones and omits some. The sample comprises around 110,000 clones, 80% to 90% of which are singletons, and roughly 3.7% rests with the top ten. This sample comprised peripheral blood, obtained on day 0 of MenACWY control vaccination. These receptors were collected from an adult in good health.

V and J are TRBV9 and TRBJ2-2; D ambiguous. V shed 2 bases and J shed 1 base, with 9 bases lying between them. Germline V gene data show CDR1 as SGDLS and CDR2 as YYNGEE. The CDR3 has 15 amino acids. CDR3 DNA sequence: TGTGCCAGCAGCGTGAGCGATTTGAACACCGGGGAGCTGTTTTTT. Translating it yields CASSVSDLNTGELFF.

This chain links TRBV12-5 with TRBJ2-3; no firm D call. Germline CDR1 LGHNT, CDR2 FRNRAP. V was clipped by 7 bases and J by 6 bases, with 11 bases between them. CDR3 length: 12 amino acids. In DNA, the CDR3 is TGTGCTAGTGCCCTAGTAATGGATACGCAGTATTTT. Its translation: CASALVMDTQYF.

This chain uses TRBV6-2 or TRBV6-3 with TRBJ1-1, with 8 bases fitting TRBD1. The CDR3 has 18 amino acids. V gave up 3 bases and J gave up 4 bases; unmatched junction bases: 16. Germline loops: CDR1 MNHEY, CDR2 SVGEGT. CDR3 loop: CASSYSRAGGADGTEAFF. CDR3 coding DNA: TGTGCCAGCAGTTATTCGCGGGCAGGGGGCGCGGATGGCACTGAAGCTTTCTTT.

This chain connects TRBV27 to TRBJ1-2; maybe TRBD1 (5 bases). The CDR3 spans 14 residues. Trimming cost V 6 bases and J 4 bases, with 15 bases left between them. From germline, CDR1 is MNHEY and CDR2 SMNVEV (reference sequence). The CDR3 DNA reads TGTGCCAGCAGGCCCTGGGACCCCCCCTATGGCTACACCTTC. This gives the protein CASRPWDPPYGYTF.

This chain links TRBV7-2 with TRBJ1-2, with TRBD1 matching 10 bases. V was pared by 5 bases and J by 3 bases, with 3 bases of the junction left unmatched. The CDR3 has 14 residues. Germline V gives CDR1 SGHTA, CDR2 FQGNSA. The CDR3 loop is CASSIDRGHYGYTF. CDR3 coding DNA: TGTGCCAGCAGCATCGACAGGGGGCACTATGGCTACACCTTC.

This rearrangement joins TRBV7-3 to TRBJ2-1; maybe TRBD2 (5 bases). V lost 5 bases to trimming and J lost 3 bases, with 8 bases between them. CDR1 and CDR2 from the germline V gene are SGHTA and FQGTGA. The CDR3 loop spans 13 amino acids. This CDR3 reads CASSSTSYNEQFF. CDR3 DNA sequence: TGTGCCAGCAGCAGCACTAGCTACAATGAGCAGTTCTTC.

The rearrangement uses TRBV19 and TRBJ1-2, with TRBD1 identical over 7 bases. The CDR3 consists of 16 residues. Germline CDR1 reads LNHDA; CDR2 reads SQIVND (reference sequence). Trimming at V came to 5 bases and at J to 8 bases, leaving 17 bases not matched to a gene. CDR3 region: CASSPRTGVRVRGYTF. In nucleotides, the CDR3 is TGTGCCAGTAGTCCCCGTACAGGGGTCCGCGTGCGGGGCTACACCTTC.

This clone was detected only once. For the CDR3, the DNA is TGTGCCAGCAGCCATGGGGGTAGGAGGGAGCTGTTTTTT. Protein: CASSHGGRRELFF. J is TRBJ2-2 and V is TRBV3-1 (or the pseudogene TRBV3-2); TRBD1 or TRBD2 may be the D gene (5 bases each). This CDR3 spans 13 amino acids. Germline loops: CDR1 LGHDT, CDR2 YNNKEL (reference sequence). Trimming shortened V by 3 bases and J by 9 bases, and 11 bases separated the two germline ends.

V and J are TRBV3-1 (or the pseudogene TRBV3-2) and TRBJ2-3; D not certain. The V end was cut by 4 bases, the J end by 0 bases, with 5 bases between. CDR1 LGHDT and CDR2 YNNKEL come from the germline V gene (reference sequence). The CDR3 runs 13 residues. The CDR3 region is CASSLPSTDTQYF. CDR3 nucleotides: TGTGCCAGCAGCCTACCAAGCACAGATACGCAGTATTTT.

The gene calls are TRBV7-4 and TRBJ2-7; TRBD1 might be the D (5 bases). V lost 3 bases, J lost 4 bases, and 16 bases lay in between. The CDR3 has 15 amino acids. The germline V gene has CDR1 SGHVT and CDR2 SQSDAQ. In DNA, the CDR3 is TGTGCCAGCAGCTTGGGGCTAGGCATGAGATACGAGCAGTACTTC. This codes for CASSLGLGMRYEQYF.

The chain employs TRBV20-1 and TRBJ2-1, with D perhaps TRBD1 or TRBD2 (5 bases each). The CDR3 consists of 11 residues. V was trimmed by 1 base and J by 8 bases, leaving 6 bases between them. CDR1 is DFQATT, CDR2 SNEGSKA, per germline (reference sequence). CDR3 nucleotide sequence: TGCAGTGCTAGAGTGGGGGATGAGCAGTTCTTC. Residues: CSARVGDEQFF.

This clone was detected only a few times. This chain links TRBV6-5 with TRBJ1-2; 8 nucleotides agree with TRBD1. V shed 0 bases, J shed 4 bases, and the junction held 4 bases outside the gene matches. Germline V gives CDR1 MNHEY, CDR2 SVGAGI. The CDR3 consists of 15 residues. CDR3 protein: CASSYSQGAPYGYTF. CDR3 bases: TGTGCCAGCAGTTACTCCCAGGGGGCCCCCTATGGCTACACCTTC.

In this sample, this clone turned up a few times. The chain joins TRBV20-1 to TRBJ1-1; 8 nucleotides line up with TRBD1. Germline trimming cut 3 bases from V and 4 bases from J; bases unmatched to any gene: 10. Germline V gives CDR1 DFQATT, CDR2 SNEGSKA (reference sequence). The CDR3 contains 15 residues. The CDR3: CSASLTQGAFTEAFF. CDR3 bases: TGCAGTGCTAGTCTAACGCAGGGGGCGTTCACTGAAGCTTTCTTT.

CDR3 protein: CAWTRRGSGANVLTF. CDR3 nucleotides: TGTGCCTGGACCAGGCGAGGCTCTGGGGCCAACGTCCTGACTTTC. V usage is TRBV30 and J usage is TRBJ2-6; D is ambiguous. The germline CDR1 and CDR2 sequences are GTSNPN and SVGIG (reference sequence). This CDR3 has 15 residues. Trimming stripped 4 bases from V and 0 bases from J, with 10 bases between.

J is TRBJ1-5 and V is TRBV7-9; D call uncertain. The CDR3 runs 13 residues. The V gene lost 4 bases and the J gene lost 3 bases, with 7 bases spanning the gap. In germline, CDR1 is SEHNR, CDR2 FQNEAQ (reference sequence). CDR3 amino acids: CASSSEANQPQHF. CDR3 nucleotide sequence: TGTGCCAGCAGCTCCGAGGCCAATCAGCCCCAGCATTTT.

V usage is TRBV7-2 and J usage is TRBJ2-5; 7 nucleotides match TRBD2. Germline V gene data show CDR1 as SGHTA and CDR2 as FQGNSA. V trimming: 5 bases; J trimming: 5 bases; junction bases outside the gene matches: 8. The length of the CDR3 is 14 residues. For the CDR3, the DNA is TGTGCCAGCAGCCCTAGCGGCCCCGGGGAGACCCAGTACTTC. Protein sequence: CASSPSGPGETQYF.

This chain links TRBV5-8 with TRBJ1-2, with D perhaps TRBD1 (5 bases). In germline, CDR1 is SGHTS, CDR2 YDEGEE. Trimming cost V 0 bases and J 3 bases, with 15 bases left between them. This CDR3 has 16 amino acids. CDR3 nucleotides: TGTGCCAGCAGCTTGGGGCAGGTCTTGGGGGACTATGGCTACACCTTC. It is translated as CASSLGQVLGDYGYTF.

This sequence joins TRBV28 and TRBJ1-2; TRBD1 aligns across 10 bases. From germline, CDR1 is MDHEN and CDR2 SYDVKM. CDR3 length equals 16 residues. J lost 7 bases, V lost 4 bases, and 12 bases had no gene match. The CDR3 DNA reads as TGTGCCAGCAGTTCTACTAACCGGGACAGGGGCTCTGGCTACACCTTC. It encodes CASSSTNRDRGSGYTF.

The chain couples TRBV27 to TRBJ1-2, with TRBD1 identical over 12 bases. The CDR3 has 18 residues. Germline V gene lookup returns CDR1 MNHEY and CDR2 SMNVEV (reference sequence). V gave up 5 bases and J gave up 4 bases; unmatched junction bases: 14. The CDR3 loop is CASSPSPPGTGGRYGYTF. CDR3 nucleotide sequence: TGTGCCAGCAGTCCATCGCCCCCCGGGACAGGGGGCCGCTATGGCTACACCTTC.

V gene TRBV14 combines with J gene TRBJ1-2; D not resolved. The germline CDR1 and CDR2 sequences are SGHDN and FVKESK. The V end was cut by 4 bases, the J end by 0 bases, with 6 bases between. The CDR3 extends over 13 amino acids. The CDR3 sequence: CASSLLANYGYTF. The CDR3 nucleotides are TGTGCCAGCAGCCTTTTAGCTAACTATGGCTACACCTTC.

The gene calls are TRBV15 and TRBJ2-5, with 7 bases fitting TRBD1. V shed 1 base, J shed 2 bases, and the junction held 4 bases outside the gene matches. CDR1 and CDR2 (germline): LNHNV, YYDKDF (reference sequence). This CDR3 is 15 amino acids long. CDR3 sequence reads: CATSRAPRGQETQYF. As DNA, the CDR3 is TGTGCCACCAGCAGAGCCCCCAGGGGGCAAGAGACCCAGTACTTC.

V gene TRBV6-2 or TRBV6-3 combines with J gene TRBJ1-2; D is uncertain. Trimming left V 2 bases short and J 0 bases short, with 7 bases between. Germline values: CDR1 MNHEY, CDR2 SVGEGT. This CDR3 is built from 14 residues. The CDR3 DNA reads TGTGCCAGCAGTTACGCGGGTGCTAACTATGGCTACACCTTC. Its translation: CASSYAGANYGYTF.

The chain carries TRBV4-2 and TRBJ1-1; D gene ambiguous. The germline gives CDR1 LGHNA, CDR2 YNFKEQ. V lost 0 bases to trimming and J lost 1 base, with 9 bases between them. This CDR3 has 15 amino acids. CDR3 coding DNA: TGTGCCAGCAGCCAAGAGCTTCGGGGGAACACTGAAGCTTTCTTT. Translated: CASSQELRGNTEAFF.

This chain joins TRBV7-9 and TRBJ2-3; 7 bases line up with TRBD1. The germline CDR1 and CDR2 sequences are SEHNR and FQNEAQ (reference sequence). CDR3 length: 16 residues. Unmatched junction bases numbered 8, after V lost 5 bases and J lost 0 bases. The CDR3 here is CASSRPTGLSTDTQYF. CDR3 coding DNA: TGTGCCAGCAGCCGGCCGACAGGGCTAAGCACAGATACGCAGTATTTT.

As DNA, the CDR3 is TGTGCCACCAGTGATTTGCTTAGGGAGAACACTGAAGCTTTCTTT. Protein product: CATSDLLRENTEAFF. The chain couples TRBV24-1 to TRBJ1-1; unclear D gene. The germline V gene has CDR1 KGHDR and CDR2 SFDVKD. CDR3 length equals 15 residues. The germline V and J ends were trimmed by 0 bases and 1 base, with 8 bases remaining between them.

The chain recombines TRBV4-3 with TRBJ1-2; unclear D gene. This CDR3 has 13 residues. Trimming removed 1 base from V and 3 bases from J, with 6 bases in between. The germline gives CDR1 LGHNA, CDR2 YSLEER. The CDR3 sequence: CASSQGTDYGYTF. In nucleotides, the CDR3 is TGCGCCAGCAGCCAAGGCACAGACTATGGCTACACCTTC.

The chain joins TRBV7-9 to TRBJ2-3; D gene uncertain. CDR1 is SEHNR, CDR2 FQNEAQ, per germline (reference sequence). The CDR3 spans 15 residues. V was cut by 5 bases and J by 3 bases, with 15 bases left in between. The CDR3 loop is CASSGAASGTDTQYF. CDR3 nucleotides: TGTGCCAGCAGCGGAGCAGCGTCCGGTACAGATACGCAGTATTTT.

The chain is built from TRBV18 and TRBJ2-2, with TRBD1 matching over 7 bases. The CDR3 has 14 amino acids. Trimming took 2 bases from V and 10 from J; bases not matched to a gene: 7. Germline V CDR1 and CDR2: KGHSH, LQKENI. CDR3: CASSPRGLREELFF. The CDR3 DNA reads TGTGCCAGCTCACCAAGGGGGCTCAGGGAGGAGCTGTTTTTT.

The chain recombines TRBV2 with TRBJ2-5; weak D call: TRBD2 (6 bases). V shed 6 bases and J shed 5 bases, with 13 bases lying between them. This CDR3 has 13 amino acids. CDR1 is SNHLY and CDR2 is FYNNEI in the germline V gene. CDR3 region: CASSYGGRETQYF. The CDR3 DNA is TGTGCCAGCAGCTACGGGGGTCGGGAGACCCAGTACTTC.